This passage covers 5 T cell receptor beta chains from one sample sequenced in a study of T cell responses to AZD1222 COVID-19 vaccine (dated by TCRdb to the early 2020s). According to the study, the label for this sample's time point signals: about 28 days (+/-7) after the second vaccine dose. Library creation used the immunoSEQ multiplex PCR assay. What TCRdb holds here is the immuneACCESS table cut down to in-frame rearrangements. Part of the clones is not present; checked against another copy, under half of the missing clones reflect an unresolved V gene, and the others are unexplained. The sample data list about 110,000 clones, and around nine tenths of these were observed just once. Less than 2.5% of the sample is held by the ten biggest clonotypes. The sequenced sample was peripheral blood, obtained 28 days after the second AZD1222 dose. These receptors were obtained from an adult who received the AZD1222 COVID-19 vaccine.

This clone was seen once. The chain has TRBV25-1 and TRBJ2-7, with 7 bases lining up with TRBD2. V lost 8 bases, J lost 0 bases, and 7 bases stayed unmatched. Per the germline V gene, CDR1 is MGHDK and CDR2 is SYGVNS. This CDR3 has 14 amino acids. The CDR3 spells CASAALADSYEQYF. CDR3 DNA sequence: TGTGCCAGCGCGGCCCTAGCGGACTCCTACGAGCAGTACTTC.

The V and J genes are TRBV5-1 and TRBJ2-2; TRBD2 agrees at 13 bases. V lost 0 bases, J lost 0 bases, and 2 bases stayed unmatched. In germline, CDR1 is SGHRS, CDR2 YFSETQ. This CDR3 is built from 18 residues. The CDR3 DNA follows: TGCGCCAGCAGCTTGGGACTAGCGGGAGGAGCGAACACCGGGGAGCTGTTTTTT. Amino acids: CASSLGLAGGANTGELFF.

CDR3 DNA: TGTGCCAGCAGCGCGTTTGGGATTCTCAATGAGCAGTTCTTC. It is translated as CASSAFGILNEQFF. This chain connects TRBV7-2 to TRBJ2-1; the D is unclear. This CDR3 has 14 amino acids. Germline V gene data show CDR1 as SGHTA and CDR2 as FQGNSA. The germline V and J ends were trimmed by 5 bases and 6 bases, with 14 bases remaining between them.

This clone was observed a handful of times. The chain employs TRBV6-5 and TRBJ1-5; D gene ambiguous. CDR1 is MNHEY, CDR2 SVGAGI, per germline. The CDR3 consists of 15 residues. V lost 6 bases to trimming and J lost 1 base, with 13 bases between them. For the CDR3, the DNA is TGTGCCAGCAGAGCCGATCGGAGAAGCAATCAGCCCCAGCATTTT. Its translation: CASRADRRSNQPQHF.

This sequence joins TRBV20-1 and TRBJ2-7; D is ambiguous. This CDR3 contains 11 residues. Trimming cost V 1 base and J 5 bases, with 6 bases left between them. Germline lookup yields CDR1 DFQATT and CDR2 SNEGSKA (reference sequence). In DNA, the CDR3 is TGCAGTGCTAGAGTTGAGCACGAGCAGTACTTC. Protein product: CSARVEHEQYF.